This TCR beta chain was recorded in a study of T cell repertoires in cytomegalovirus infection. TCRdb re-called the reads through MiXCR, storing one row per CDR3 protein. The table shows fewer than 65,000 distinct CDR3 sequences, with over 15% occurring only once. The germline V gene encodes CDR1 SGHRS and CDR2 YFSETQ. The CDR3 totals 16 residues. Trimming cost V 4 bases and J 0 bases, with 14 bases left between them. Comment on this clonotype: Its antigen is currently unknown.

This receptor was obtained from a human donor in good health (CMV status not recorded). Some clones in this sample may be carry-over from other donors' samples. The chain has TRBV5-1 and TRBJ2-1; D uncertain. Sequencing was performed on CD8+ T cells from cultured PBMCs, taken from culture after CMV antigen stimulation. CDR3 in amino acids: CASSLRTALSYNEQFF. The CDR3 DNA reads TGCGCCAGCAGCCTTCGGACGGCCCTCTCCTACAATGAGCAGTTCTTC.